This TCR beta chain was obtained from a study of blood T cell repertoires in COVID-19. Study as a whole: The United States, Italy and Spain supplied acute and convalescent COVID-19 samples. From T cells, B-cell-depleted T cells, or PBMCs came the material, which was cDNA or gDNA.

The V end was cut by 4 bases, the J end by 1 base, with 17 bases between. Germline values: CDR1 SGDLS, CDR2 YYNGEE. This CDR3 has 16 amino acids. In the original workflow: How many nucleated cells were present was estimated from reference gene primer amplification. Libraries were prepared by immunoSEQ multiplex PCR; TCRdb keeps only in-frame clonotypes and omits some of them. D and trimming come from the DNA, and the V and J calls and clone size come from that table. The sample has roughly 300,000 clones, more than 75% seen once. Input material: peripheral blood. This sequence was found in a middle-aged woman who had recovered from COVID-19. The rearrangement uses TRBV9 and TRBJ2-5, with a possible D match to TRBD2 (6 bases). The CDR3: CASSPGLPKGQETQYF. The CDR3 coding sequence is TGTGCCAGCAGCCCGGGACTCCCCAAGGGCCAAGAGACCCAGTACTTC.